This entry describes one TCR beta chain. The sample is drawn from a study of control samples from healthy donors and cancer patients. Germline CDR1 reads KGHDR; CDR2 reads SFDVKD. With 4 bases removed from V and 1 base from J, the gap between germline ends came to 10 bases. CDR3 length equals 15 residues. Profiled with immunoSEQ multiplex PCR; TCRdb holds only in-frame clones, not every one. Of tens of thousands of clones in the sample, approximately 88% are singletons; the top ten hold 38%. The chain has TRBV24-1 and TRBJ2-1; no firm D call. The TCR comes from a man aged 65 to 79 with lung cancer. The sequenced sample consisted of PBMCs. Here the CDR3 reads CATSEKAASYNEQFF. In DNA form, the CDR3 reads TGTGCCACCAGTGAGAAAGCCGCTTCCTACAATGAGCAGTTCTTC.